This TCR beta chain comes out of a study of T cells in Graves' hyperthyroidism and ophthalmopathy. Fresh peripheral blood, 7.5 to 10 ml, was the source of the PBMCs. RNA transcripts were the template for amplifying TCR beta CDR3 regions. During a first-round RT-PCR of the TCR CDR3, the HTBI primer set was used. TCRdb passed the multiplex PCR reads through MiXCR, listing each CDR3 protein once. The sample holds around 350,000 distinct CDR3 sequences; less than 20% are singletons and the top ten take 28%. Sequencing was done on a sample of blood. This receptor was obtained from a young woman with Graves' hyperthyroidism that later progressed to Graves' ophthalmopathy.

The DNA of the CDR3 is TGTGCCAGCAGCCAAGGAGGGCAGGGTACGCAGTATTTT. This codes for CASSQGGQGTQYF. The V call is TRBV14, the J call TRBJ2-3, with D perhaps being TRBD1 or TRBD2 (5 bases each). CDR1 and CDR2 (germline): SGHDN, FVKESK. V lost 1 base, J lost 8 bases, and 10 bases lay in between. The CDR3 is 13 residues long.